The clone carrying this T cell receptor beta chain was found a few times. Its target is not known. Germline V gene data show CDR1 as SGHVS and CDR2 as FNYEAQ. The CDR3 extends over 15 amino acids. Trimming left V 1 base short and J 6 bases short, with 12 bases between. Quantitative 5'-RACE with molecular barcodes produced the TCR beta libraries. TCRdb reprocessed the 5' RACE reads with MiXCR, giving one entry per CDR3 protein. The profile shows about 220,000 distinct CDR3 sequences, about 7.3% of them singletons. The data are from a study of CD8 T cells in ankylosing spondylitis. Study-level findings and limits: It appeared that ankylosing spondylitis blood was characterized by a TCR beta motif of several highly homologous variants.

J is TRBJ2-2 and V is TRBV7-6; D is unresolved. This sequence was found in a male donor with ankylosing spondylitis. Sequencing was done on a sample of blood, either unsorted or a sorted T cell fraction (not recorded which). In DNA form, the CDR3 reads TGTGCCAGCAGCTTAGGTGGATTTTATCCCGGGGAGCTGTTTTTT. Amino acids: CASSLGGFYPGELFF.